These 17 T cell receptor beta chains were sequenced from one sample in a study of blood T cell repertoires in COVID-19. Sequenced by immunoSEQ multiplex PCR; TCRdb stores in-frame clones only, minus some. The sample lists about 120,000 clones; around 80% were seen once. The sample was peripheral blood. Receptors were obtained from an elderly woman with acute or convalescent COVID-19.

Only one count was recorded for this clone. This chain joins TRBV5-1 and TRBJ2-1; 8 bases fit TRBD2. V gave up 0 bases and J gave up 6 bases; unmatched junction bases: 8. The CDR3 is 16 amino acids. The germline V gene has CDR1 SGHRS and CDR2 YFSETQ. As DNA, the CDR3 is TGCGCCAGCAGCTTGGGGGGTAGCGGGATCCTCAATGAGCAGTTCTTC. It encodes CASSLGGSGILNEQFF.

The chain recombines TRBV15 with TRBJ1-4; D remains ambiguous. The CDR3 contains 12 residues. Trimming shortened V by 1 base and J by 8 bases, and 5 bases separated the two germline ends. Germline V gives CDR1 LNHNV, CDR2 YYDKDF (reference sequence). CDR3 residues: CATSRGSEKLFF. In DNA, the CDR3 is TGTGCCACCAGCAGAGGAAGCGAAAAACTGTTTTTT.

The rearrangement links TRBV5-1 to TRBJ2-1, with D maybe TRBD1 (5 bases). The CDR3 contains 15 residues. The V end was cut by 4 bases, the J end by 3 bases, with 14 bases between. Germline CDR1 SGHRS, CDR2 YFSETQ. This CDR3 reads CASSPTDMSYNEQFF. CDR3 DNA: TGCGCCAGCAGCCCGACAGATATGAGCTACAATGAGCAGTTCTTC.

The chain combines TRBV19 with TRBJ2-6; D uncertain. V was cut by 6 bases and J by 3 bases, with 6 bases left in between. This CDR3 has 13 amino acids. CDR1 and CDR2 from the germline V gene are LNHDA and SQIVND (reference sequence). The CDR3 bases are TGTGCCAGTAGGTGGAGTGGGGCCAACGTCCTGACTTTC. Translating it yields CASRWSGANVLTF.

This chain uses TRBV4-3 with TRBJ1-2; TRBD1 is a possible D gene (5 bases). CDR3 length: 17 residues. Deletions cut 0 bases from V and 5 bases from J, with 19 bases between. Germline-derived CDR1 and CDR2 are LGHNA and YSLEER. CDR3 protein: CASSQDQVGGSRYGYTF. DNA of the CDR3: TGCGCCAGCAGCCAAGATCAAGTCGGGGGTAGTCGGTATGGCTACACCTTC.

The chain is built from TRBV27 and TRBJ2-7; 7 bases are a match to TRBD1. The CDR3 loop spans 11 amino acids. Germline V gene data show CDR1 as MNHEY and CDR2 as SMNVEV (reference sequence). Trimming at V came to 5 bases and at J to 11 bases, leaving 6 bases not matched to a gene. This CDR3 is CASSVRGMEYF. CDR3 sequence (DNA): TGTGCCAGCAGTGTCAGGGGGATGGAGTACTTC.

The chain uses TRBV10-3 and TRBJ2-1; weak D call: TRBD2 (5 bases). V lost 7 bases, J lost 4 bases, and 17 bases lay in between. The length of the CDR3 is 15 residues. Germline V lookup: CDR1 ENHRY, CDR2 SYGVKD. CDR3 sequence: CAIKASAEEYNEQFF. Here the CDR3 DNA reads TGTGCCATCAAGGCGTCAGCGGAGGAGTACAATGAGCAGTTCTTC.

With regard to this clone: The junction does not match germline at one end; this may be a read error. CDR3 sequence reads: CARSHGGGGEKLFF. In DNA form, the CDR3 reads TGCGCCCGCAGTCACGGGGGGGGAGGTGAAAAACTGTTTTTT. V is TRBV23-1 and J is TRBJ1-4; possible D gene TRBD1, 5 bases. TRBV23-1 is assigned to the ORF class and has an uncertain function. This CDR3 contains 14 residues.

This chain uses TRBV11-3 with TRBJ2-2; 7 bases match TRBD2. Germline V gives CDR1 SGHNT, CDR2 YENEEA. The trim removed 5 bases at V and 9 bases at J, leaving 9 bases unmatched. The CDR3 loop spans 14 amino acids. CDR3 region: CASSPGGSSRELFF. The CDR3 DNA sequence: TGTGCCAGCAGCCCAGGCGGGAGTAGCAGGGAGCTGTTTTTT.

This sequence joins TRBV24-1 and TRBJ2-3; a possible D gene is TRBD2 (5 bases). V was shortened by 3 bases and J by 3 bases, with 12 bases between the two germline ends. CDR3 length equals 15 residues. Germline loops: CDR1 KGHDR, CDR2 SFDVKD. The CDR3 loop reads CATSDRRTLTDTQYF. The CDR3 DNA sequence: TGTGCCACCAGTGATCGTAGGACTCTTACAGATACGCAGTATTTT.

The chain combines TRBV7-2 with TRBJ2-3; D is perhaps TRBD2 (5 bases). The germline gives CDR1 SGHTA, CDR2 FQGNSA. The CDR3 runs 14 residues. V dropped 1 base and J dropped 5 bases, with 10 bases sitting between them. This CDR3 reads CASSLGLAVDTQYF. In DNA form, the CDR3 reads TGTGCCAGCAGCTTAGGGCTAGCCGTAGATACGCAGTATTTT. The full variable domain, rest sourced from reference TRBV7-2 and TRBJ2-3, is GAGVSQSPSNKVTEKGKDVELRCDPISGHTALYWYRQSLGQGLEFLIYFQGNSAPDKSGLPSDRFSAERTGGSVSTLTIQRTQQEDSAVYLCASSLGLAVDTQYFGPGTRLTVL.

CDR3 DNA: TGTGCCAGTACCCTATATGCAGGGGTATTCATGGATCAGCCCCAGCATTTT. This translates into CASTLYAGVFMDQPQHF. This rearrangement joins TRBV19 to TRBJ1-5, with a weak D call TRBD1 (6 bases). This CDR3 is built from 17 residues. The V gene lost 7 bases and the J gene lost 5 bases, with 24 bases spanning the gap. The V gene's germline CDR1 is LNHDA and CDR2 SQIVND (reference sequence).

The chain carries TRBV19 and TRBJ2-1; 11 bases fit TRBD1. Germline CDR1 LNHDA, CDR2 SQIVND (reference sequence). The CDR3 is made up of 15 amino acids. V dropped 4 bases and J dropped 8; count of bases not matched to a gene: 7. The CDR3 DNA is TGTGCCAGTAGTAGGGGACAGGGGGAAATATATGAGCAGTTCTTC. Protein: CASSRGQGEIYEQFF.

This chain uses TRBV4-1 with TRBJ2-2; 8 positions match TRBD1. Germline V CDR1 and CDR2: MGHRA, YSYEKL. J was trimmed by 3 bases and V by 0 bases; bases with no gene match: 6. The CDR3 is 17 residues long. CDR3 residues: CASSQDRGREDTGELFF. CDR3 in DNA: TGCGCCAGCAGCCAAGACAGGGGGCGCGAGGACACCGGGGAGCTGTTTTTT.

The V and J genes are TRBV19 and TRBJ1-1, with a weak D call TRBD1 (5 bases). The V end was cut by 5 bases, the J end by 5 bases, with 9 bases between. This CDR3 region has 12 residues. Per the germline V gene, CDR1 is LNHDA and CDR2 is SQIVND (reference sequence). CDR3 sequence (DNA): TGTGCCAGTAGTCCAGACAGTACTGAAGCTTTCTTT. This encodes CASSPDSTEAFF.

The chain employs TRBV14 and TRBJ2-3; 11 positions agree with TRBD2. The germline V gene encodes CDR1 SGHDN and CDR2 FVKESK. The length of the CDR3 is 17 residues. J lost 3 bases, V lost 4 bases, and 9 bases had no gene match. DNA for the CDR3: TGTGCCAGCAGCCGACTTACTAGCGGGAGCTTGACAGATACGCAGTATTTT. It codes for CASSRLTSGSLTDTQYF.

This clone was recorded only once. The chain joins TRBV7-8 to TRBJ2-2; D may be TRBD2 (6 bases). V was shortened by 2 bases and J by 3 bases, with 19 bases between the two germline ends. This CDR3 spans 18 amino acids. Germline lookup yields CDR1 SGHVS and CDR2 FQNEAQ. CDR3 DNA sequence: TGTGCCAGCAGCTTAAAGGGAGGTTCCTTCGCAGACACCGGGGAGCTGTTTTTT. As protein: CASSLKGGSFADTGELFF.